This paragraph reports one TCR beta chain. In the same sample, other DNA sequences code for this CDR3. Authors' data handling: Reference gene primer amplification gave nucleated cell count estimates. Clones were sequenced by immunoSEQ multiplex PCR, and TCRdb holds only the in-frame ones, with some missing. D and trimming were read from the DNA, whereas the V and J calls and clone size are those reported in that table. The data contain 110,000 to 150,000 clones, more than 75% of them seen just once; the ten biggest clones take up about 4.2%. The sample originates from a study of blood T cell repertoires in COVID-19. Trimming pared 3 bases from V and 3 bases from J, leaving 9 bases between. The germline V gene encodes CDR1 SGHRS and CDR2 YFSETQ. CDR3 size: 13 residues.

The chain joins TRBV5-1 to TRBJ1-2, with D possibly matching TRBD1 (6 bases). The origin of this receptor is an elderly woman with acute or convalescent COVID-19. The specimen sequenced was peripheral blood. Here the CDR3 DNA reads TGCGCCAGCAGCTCACAGGGAGACTATGGCTACACCTTC. It translates to CASSSQGDYGYTF.